What follows is one T cell receptor beta chain and its context. Its antigen is not known. At the DNA level, this CDR3 is encoded by other sequences in the same sample as well. The data originate from a study of cytomegalovirus exposure and HLA in healthy donors. Broader study findings: The authors confirmed in vitro that a few CMV-associated chains were specific for CMV antigens. High sensitivity and specificity were reportedly achieved when the classifier diagnosed cytomegalovirus status. For TCR beta chains, V- and J-gene trimming was later linked to a missense DCLRE1C variant.

It was healthy bone marrow donors who served as donors. Primers for the PCR totalled 60 Vbeta and 13 Jbeta. Clones were read by immunoSEQ multiplex PCR, and TCRdb kept only the in-frame ones, dropping some. The sample lists about 160,000 clones; over 70% were seen once. Germline CDR1 reads SGDLS; CDR2 reads YYNGEE. V was cut by 3 bases and J by 5 bases, with 14 bases left in between. This CDR3 spans 14 amino acids. The sequencing input was PBMCs. The clonotype originates from a young man in good health and CMV-seronegative. The chain combines TRBV9 with TRBJ1-1; D possibly corresponds to TRBD1 (5 bases). The CDR3 nucleotides are TGTGCCAGCAGCGGTAGAGGGCGGGGGACTGAAGCTTTCTTT. Translating it yields CASSGRGRGTEAFF. The full variable domain, completed using reference TRBV9 and TRBJ1-1, is DSGVTQTPKHLITATGQRVTLRCSPRSGDLSVYWYQQSLDQGLQFLIQYYNGEERAKGNILERFSAQQFPDLHSELNLSSLELGDSALYFCASSGRGRGTEAFFGQGTRLTVV.